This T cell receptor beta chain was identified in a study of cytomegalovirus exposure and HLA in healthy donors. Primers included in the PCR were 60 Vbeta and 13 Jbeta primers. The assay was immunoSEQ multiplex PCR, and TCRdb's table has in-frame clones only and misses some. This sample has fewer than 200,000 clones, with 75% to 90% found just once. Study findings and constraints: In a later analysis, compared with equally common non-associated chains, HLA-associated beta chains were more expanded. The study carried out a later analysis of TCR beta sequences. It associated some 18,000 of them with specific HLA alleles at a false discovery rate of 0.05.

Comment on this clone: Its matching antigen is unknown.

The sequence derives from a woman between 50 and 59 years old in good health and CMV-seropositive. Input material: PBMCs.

CDR3 nucleotide sequence: TGTGCCAGCAGCTCCGCGGGGCTGGGTGAAGCTTTCTTT. It specifies CASSSAGLGEAFF. The genes are TRBV11-3 and TRBJ1-1, with D perhaps TRBD1 (5 bases). The CDR3 is made up of 13 amino acids. Germline lookup yields CDR1 SGHNT and CDR2 YENEEA. The V gene lost 4 bases and the J gene lost 7 bases, with 13 bases spanning the gap.